This T cell receptor beta chain is drawn from a study of cytomegalovirus exposure and HLA in healthy donors. Donors were drawn from the approximately 130-subject validation cohort, separate from the approximately 670-subject first cohort. The trim removed 6 bases at V and 3 bases at J, leaving 2 bases unmatched. The germline V gene encodes CDR1 MNHNS and CDR2 SASEGT. The CDR3 runs 13 residues. Data came from immunoSEQ multiplex PCR; TCRdb stores just in-frame clones and leaves some out. Of 190,000 or so clones listed, about 80% are singletons. About this clone: Its antigen is not identified.

Study conclusions and caveats: Associated with cytomegalovirus, according to the listing, were around 160 TCR beta chains. Clusters of TCRs from the first cohort tended to co-occur in the 100 to 150 validation repertoires (as a later analysis found).

The specimen was PBMCs. The receptor's source is a woman aged 18 to 35 in good health and CMV-seropositive. The rearrangement joins TRBV6-1 to TRBJ2-7; TRBD1 aligns across 10 bases. CDR3 nucleotides: TGTGCCAGCAGCCGGGACAGGGGCTACGAGCAGTACTTC. This translates into CASSRDRGYEQYF.